These 28 T cell receptor beta chains were all obtained from the same sample, sequenced in a study of Tregs in tolerant kidney transplant recipients. TCRdb's table, derived via immunoSEQ multiplex PCR, lists solely in-frame clones and lacks some. The sample has about 110,000 clones, roughly 89% seen once. The source was CD4+ T cells from blood, collected before the transplant. These receptors originate from a human donor who received a combined kidney and bone marrow transplant.

The chain employs TRBV5-5 and TRBJ2-7, with unresolved D. The CDR3 loop spans 12 amino acids. Per germline, CDR1 SGHKS and CDR2 YYEKEE (reference sequence). Trimming removed 1 base at V and 7 bases at J, with 9 bases between. CDR3 in DNA: TGTGCCAGCAGCTTGAACAGCTGGGAGCAGTACTTC. This translates into CASSLNSWEQYF.

This clone was seen just once. The chain employs TRBV9 and TRBJ2-7, with 10 bases fitting TRBD1. This CDR3 has 14 residues. Germline trimming cut 3 bases from V and 4 bases from J; bases unmatched to any gene: 4. Germline values: CDR1 SGDLS, CDR2 YYNGEE. CDR3 protein: CASSARTGGYEQYF. For the CDR3, the DNA is TGTGCCAGCAGCGCCCGGACAGGGGGGTACGAGCAGTACTTC.

This chain joins TRBV18 and TRBJ2-5, with 7 bases lining up with TRBD2. The ends lost 3 bases at V and 7 bases at J; junction bases unmatched: 5. Germline V gene lookup returns CDR1 KGHSH and CDR2 LQKENI. The CDR3 sequence is 13 residues long. CDR3 sequence reads: CASSPLAVGTQYF. The CDR3 DNA follows: TGTGCCAGCTCACCTCTAGCGGTGGGGACCCAGTACTTC.

The chain carries TRBV5-1 and TRBJ2-3, with 9 bases identical to TRBD2. CDR1 is SGHRS and CDR2 is YFSETQ in the germline V gene. After removal of 0 bases from V and 2 bases from J, the junction contained 4 bases not matched to a gene. The CDR3 totals 16 residues. The CDR3: CASSLAERGATDTQYF. The CDR3 nucleotides read TGCGCCAGCAGCTTGGCGGAGCGGGGGGCCACAGATACGCAGTATTTT.

The genes are TRBV6-5 and TRBJ2-1; 10 nucleotides align to TRBD2. The germline V gene has CDR1 MNHEY and CDR2 SVGAGI. The CDR3 extends over 15 amino acids. The V and J ends lost 5 bases and 8 bases, in that order; junction bases with no gene match: 9. CDR3 in amino acids: CASSSVAGGRDEQFF. DNA of the CDR3: TGTGCCAGCAGTAGCGTAGCGGGGGGTAGAGATGAGCAGTTCTTC.

This rearrangement joins TRBV19 to TRBJ2-3; D not certain. Trimming removed 6 bases at V and 2 bases at J, with 6 bases between. The CDR3 contains 12 residues. Germline V gene data show CDR1 as LNHDA and CDR2 as SQIVND (reference sequence). The CDR3 spells CASSFLTDTQYF. CDR3 nucleotides: TGTGCCAGTAGCTTCCTCACAGATACGCAGTATTTT.

The J gene is TRBJ1-2, the V gene TRBV2, with 7 bases identical to TRBD1. The CDR3 sequence is 13 residues long. V lost 6 bases to trimming and J lost 2 bases; unmatched junction nucleotides: 3. The germline gives CDR1 SNHLY, CDR2 FYNNEI. CDR3 nucleotides: TGTGCCAGCAGGCAGGGACAGAACTATGGCTACACCTTC. It codes for CASRQGQNYGYTF.

The chain employs TRBV30 and TRBJ1-1; perhaps TRBD1 as D (5 bases). The CDR3 covers 14 residues. The germline V gene has CDR1 GTSNPN and CDR2 SVGIG (reference sequence). Trimming removed 0 bases from V and 0 bases from J, with 8 bases in between. CDR3 nucleotide sequence: TGTGCCTGGAGTGTTCCAGGGATGAACACTGAAGCTTTCTTT. It yields the protein CAWSVPGMNTEAFF.

The chain couples TRBV5-5 to TRBJ1-4, with D possibly TRBD1 on 5 matching bases. CDR1 and CDR2 (germline): SGHKS, YYEKEE (reference sequence). CDR3 length: 12 amino acids. Between the trimmed V and J ends, which lost 8 bases and 16 bases, there was a span of 21 bases. CDR3 nucleotides: TGTGCCAGTGCCAGGGATTTCAAGAGAAGGTTTTTT. Translating it yields CASARDFKRRFF.

This chain joins TRBV2 and TRBJ1-2, with D perhaps matching TRBD1 (6 bases). With 8 bases removed from V and 8 bases from J, the gap between germline ends came to 21 bases. Germline V gives CDR1 SNHLY, CDR2 FYNNEI. The CDR3 loop spans 14 amino acids. CDR3: CASVRTAREGGYTF. The CDR3 nucleotides read TGTGCCAGCGTTCGGACAGCGAGAGAAGGCGGCTACACCTTC.

V gene TRBV5-5 combines with J gene TRBJ2-3, with 8 bases aligning to TRBD1. The CDR3 sequence is 14 residues long. Germline V gene lookup returns CDR1 SGHKS and CDR2 YYEKEE (reference sequence). The junction had 5 bases not matched to a gene; V was cut back by 4 bases and J by 4 bases. In nucleotides, the CDR3 is TGTGCCAGCAGCCCTAGACAGGGGCCAGATACGCAGTATTTT. Amino acids: CASSPRQGPDTQYF. The full variable domain, with the rest looked up from reference TRBV5-5 and TRBJ2-3, is DAGVTQSPTHLIKTRGQQVTLRCSPISGHKSVSWYQQVLGQGPQFIFQYYEKEERGRGNFPDRFSARQFPNYSSELNVNALLLGDSALYLCASSPRQGPDTQYFGPGTRLTVL.

The chain links TRBV28 to TRBJ2-1, with no clear D. This CDR3 contains 17 residues. Germline V gene sequence: CDR1 MDHEN, CDR2 SYDVKM. Between the trimmed V and J ends, which lost 5 bases and 3 bases, there was a span of 20 bases. CDR3 bases: TGTGCCAGCAGTCCCGGCCCAGGAAAAAGACGCTACAATGAGCAGTTCTTC. Protein sequence: CASSPGPGKRRYNEQFF.

This rearrangement joins TRBV4-2 to TRBJ2-5; 8 bases are shared with TRBD2. The V segment lost 2 bases and the J segment 2 bases; nucleotides outside the gene matches: 4. CDR3 size: 15 residues. CDR1 is LGHNA, CDR2 YNFKEQ, per germline. CDR3: CASSQSGGSQETQYF. The CDR3 DNA follows: TGTGCCAGCAGCCAATCGGGGGGGTCTCAAGAGACCCAGTACTTC.

This chain connects TRBV5-1 to TRBJ2-1; the match to TRBD2 covers 8 bases. The ends lost 0 bases at V and 9 bases at J; junction bases unmatched: 8. The length of the CDR3 is 15 residues. Germline values: CDR1 SGHRS, CDR2 YFSETQ. CDR3 region: CASSLDPGGPSEQFF. CDR3 nucleotides: TGCGCCAGCAGCTTGGATCCGGGAGGGCCCTCTGAGCAGTTCTTC.

This chain's CDR3 is CASSLGPGQVYEQFF. CDR3 coding DNA: TGTGCCAGCAGCTTAGGTCCCGGTCAGGTCTATGAGCAGTTCTTC. This sequence joins TRBV7-2 and TRBJ2-1; no clear D gene. The CDR3 sequence is 15 residues long. CDR1 and CDR2 from the germline V gene are SGHTA and FQGNSA. The germline V and J ends were trimmed by 1 base and 8 bases, with 15 bases remaining between them.

The chain has TRBV5-1 and TRBJ2-5; D is possibly TRBD2 (6 bases). Germline V lookup: CDR1 SGHRS, CDR2 YFSETQ. The ends were cut back, 0 bases at V and 5 bases at J, with 11 bases in the middle. CDR3 length equals 14 residues. The CDR3 nucleotides are TGCGCCAGCAGCTTGGGCGGGGAAGGGGAGACCCAGTACTTC. Translated, it gives CASSLGGEGETQYF.

This rearrangement joins TRBV4-3 to TRBJ2-4, with 10 bases fitting TRBD2. Trimming cost V 0 bases and J 1 base; bases outside gene matches: 9. Germline V gives CDR1 LGHNA, CDR2 YSLEER. The CDR3 covers 19 residues. CDR3 residues: CASSQERLAGDLAKNIQYF. The CDR3 nucleotides read TGCGCCAGCAGCCAAGAGAGGCTAGCGGGAGATTTGGCCAAAAACATTCAGTACTTC.

The gene calls are TRBV9 and TRBJ2-3; D is unclear. V was trimmed by 2 bases and J by 0 bases, leaving 10 bases between them. CDR3 length equals 15 residues. Germline V gene sequence: CDR1 SGDLS, CDR2 YYNGEE. The CDR3 loop reads CASSVAGLSTDTQYF. In DNA, the CDR3 is TGTGCCAGCAGCGTGGCAGGATTAAGCACAGATACGCAGTATTTT. The full variable domain, in which reference TRBV9 and TRBJ2-3 provide the parts outside the CDR3, is DSGVTQTPKHLITATGQRVTLRCSPRSGDLSVYWYQQSLDQGLQFLIQYYNGEERAKGNILERFSAQQFPDLHSELNLSSLELGDSALYFCASSVAGLSTDTQYFGPGTRLTVL.

The rearrangement uses TRBV4-3 and TRBJ2-7; 10 bases match TRBD1. V shed 0 bases and J 6 bases; nucleotides not matched to a gene: 14. From germline, CDR1 is LGHNA and CDR2 YSLEER. The length of the CDR3 is 18 residues. As DNA, the CDR3 is TGCGCCAGCAGCCAAGATATGGCGACCGGGACAGGGGAAGTCGAGCAGTACTTC. Translation gives CASSQDMATGTGEVEQYF.

This chain uses TRBV6-5 with TRBJ2-1; 8 bases are shared with TRBD1. This CDR3 is 15 amino acids long. Germline CDR1 is MNHEY and CDR2 is SVGAGI. Unmatched junction bases numbered 9, after V lost 5 bases and J lost 6 bases. CDR3 coding DNA: TGTGCCAGCAGTGCTCCAGGGGGCGCCGGCAATGAGCAGTTCTTC. It yields the protein CASSAPGGAGNEQFF.

Concerning this clone itself: Relative to the germline gene, one junction end is altered; a read error may explain this. The V call is TRBV2, the J call TRBJ1-2; D is ambiguous. CDR3 length: 15 residues. Germline values: CDR1 SNHLY, CDR2 FYNNEI. In DNA form, the CDR3 reads TGTGCCAGCAGAGAAGGTACAGCCCCTAACTATGGCTACACCTTC. Its protein product is CASREGTAPNYGYTF.

The genes are TRBV7-2 and TRBJ1-3; 12 positions agree with TRBD1. In germline, CDR1 is SGHTA, CDR2 FQGNSA. The J segment lost 4 bases and the V segment lost 5 bases, leaving 6 bases of the junction unmatched. This CDR3 is built from 16 residues. This CDR3 is CASSLWGTGGGNTIYF. CDR3 sequence (DNA): TGTGCCAGCAGCCTCTGGGGGACAGGGGGCGGAAACACCATATATTTT.

J is TRBJ2-3 and V is TRBV5-5, with TRBD2 matching over 10 bases. V trimming: 4 bases; J trimming: 4 bases; junction bases outside the gene matches: 9. CDR1 is SGHKS and CDR2 is YYEKEE in the germline V gene (reference sequence). The CDR3 runs to 16 residues. The CDR3 region has the DNA TGTGCCAGCAGCCCAAAGAGAGCGGGGGGGCCAGATACGCAGTATTTT. Its protein is CASSPKRAGGPDTQYF.

The chain joins TRBV7-2 to TRBJ2-3; weak D call: TRBD2 (5 bases). Trimming cost V 5 bases and J 2 bases, with 14 bases left between them. This CDR3 is built from 15 residues. CDR1 is SGHTA and CDR2 is FQGNSA in the germline V gene. The CDR3 DNA reads TGTGCCAGCAGCCAGTCGGGGTCCCTCACAGATACGCAGTATTTT. Protein: CASSQSGSLTDTQYF.

The rearrangement joins TRBV23-1 to TRBJ1-1; no clear D gene. TRBV23-1 is an ORF, with its function uncertain. V was clipped by 10 bases and J by 1 base, with 10 bases between them. This CDR3 region has 12 residues. The CDR3: CATRRRNTEAFF. CDR3 bases: TGCGCCACCCGCCGGAGGAACACTGAAGCTTTCTTT.

The rearrangement links TRBV29-1 to TRBJ2-5, with TRBD1 matching over 7 bases. The CDR3 has 12 amino acids. J was trimmed by 1 base and V by 7 bases; bases with no gene match: 3. Germline loops: CDR1 SQVTM, CDR2 ANQGSEA. The CDR3 bases are TGCAGCGGGAGACAGGGCCAAGAGACCCAGTACTTC. Amino acid sequence: CSGRQGQETQYF.

The rearrangement links TRBV30 to TRBJ1-2; D possibly corresponds to TRBD1 (6 bases). Germline-derived CDR1 and CDR2 are GTSNPN and SVGIG (reference sequence). Trimming left V 0 bases short and J 8 bases short, with 16 bases between. This CDR3 has 14 residues. The CDR3 protein is CAWSVRLGGLGYTF. As DNA, the CDR3 is TGTGCCTGGAGTGTAAGGTTAGGGGGTCTGGGCTACACCTTC.

The CDR3 region has the DNA TGTGCCAGCAGAAGACAGGGGATGAACACTGAAGCTTTCTTT. Translated: CASRRQGMNTEAFF. The chain uses TRBV27 and TRBJ1-1; 8 bases map to TRBD1. Germline lookup yields CDR1 MNHEY and CDR2 SMNVEV (reference sequence). The CDR3 runs 14 residues. With 6 bases clipped from V and 0 bases from J, the junction kept 3 bases outside the gene matches.